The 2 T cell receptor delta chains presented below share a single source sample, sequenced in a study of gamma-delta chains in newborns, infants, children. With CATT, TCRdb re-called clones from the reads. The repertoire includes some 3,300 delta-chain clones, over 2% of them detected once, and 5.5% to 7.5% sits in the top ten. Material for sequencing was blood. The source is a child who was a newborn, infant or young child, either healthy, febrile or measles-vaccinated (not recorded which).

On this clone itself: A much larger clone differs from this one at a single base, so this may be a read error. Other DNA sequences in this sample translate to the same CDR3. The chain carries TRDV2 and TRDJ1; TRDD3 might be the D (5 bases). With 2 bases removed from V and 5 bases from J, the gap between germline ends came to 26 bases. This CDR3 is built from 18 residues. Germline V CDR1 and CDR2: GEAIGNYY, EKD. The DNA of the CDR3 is TGTGCCTGTGACATTGTCGGATCCGGGATCCTTTCGGGGGATAAACTCATCTTT. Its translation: CACDIVGSGILSGDKLIF.

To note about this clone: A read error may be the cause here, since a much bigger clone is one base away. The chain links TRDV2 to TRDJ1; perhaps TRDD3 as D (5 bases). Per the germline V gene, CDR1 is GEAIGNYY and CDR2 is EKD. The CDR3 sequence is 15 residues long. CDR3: CACDTVGSYTDKLTF. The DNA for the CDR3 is TGTGCCTGTGACACCGTGGGGTCGTACACCGATAAACTCACCTTT.